These T cell receptor beta chains were read from a single sample in a study of shared clonotypes between healthy human individuals. TCRdb's table, derived via immunoSEQ multiplex PCR, lists solely in-frame clones and lacks some. The sample contains 740,000 or so clones, 60% to 75% of which appear only once. The sequencing sample was made of memory CD4+ T cells sorted from blood. These receptors all stem from a woman in her thirties in good health. CDR3s include the opening cysteine and the closing phenylalanine or tryptophan. The order of the fields is D gene, clone size, V gene, J gene, CDR3 DNA, CDR3 protein. The D gene is left open where the match is weak. The size of a clone is reported for some rows only, either as once, few or many, or as a class for expanded clones.

d_gene: .
abundance: .
v_gene: TRBV2
j_gene: TRBJ2-7
CDR3nt: TGTGCCAGCAGTCCGGGGACCTACGAGCAGTACTTC
CDR3aa: CASSPGTYEQYF

d_gene: .
abundance: .
v_gene: TRBV10-1
j_gene: TRBJ2-2
CDR3nt: TGCGCCAGCAGTGCAACTACCACCGGGGAGCTGTTTTTT
CDR3aa: CASSATTTGELFF

d_gene: .
abundance: .
v_gene: TRBV6-1
j_gene: TRBJ2-5
CDR3nt: TGTGCCAGCAGTGTCAGCAGGGGATTGGAGACCCAGTACTTC
CDR3aa: CASSVSRGLETQYF

d_gene: .
abundance: .
v_gene: TRBV28
j_gene: TRBJ1-1
CDR3nt: TGTGCCAGCAGGCCCGGGACAACAGAAGCTTTCTTT
CDR3aa: CASRPGTTEAFF

d_gene: .
abundance: .
v_gene: TRBV27
j_gene: TRBJ1-2
CDR3nt: TGTGCCAGCAGGTCTCCCTTACAGCCGGATGGCTACACCTTC
CDR3aa: CASRSPLQPDGYTF

d_gene: TRBD2
abundance: once
v_gene: TRBV7-9
j_gene: TRBJ2-7
CDR3nt: TGTGCCAGCAGCTTAGCGGGGACTAGCGGGAGTGACGAGCAGTACTTC
CDR3aa: CASSLAGTSGSDEQYF

d_gene: TRBD1
abundance: .
v_gene: TRBV27
j_gene: TRBJ2-7
CDR3nt: TGTGCCAGCAGTTTAGGGCAGGGGGACCTAACCTACGAGCAGTACTTC
CDR3aa: CASSLGQGDLTYEQYF

d_gene: .
abundance: .
v_gene: TRBV15
j_gene: TRBJ2-7
CDR3nt: TGTGCCACCAGCAGAGAGAGTGGGGCGGAGCAGTACTTC
CDR3aa: CATSRESGAEQYF

d_gene: TRBD2
abundance: .
v_gene: TRBV2
j_gene: TRBJ2-1
CDR3nt: TGTGCCGTCGGGCGGGAGTACAACACTGAGCAGTTCTTC
CDR3aa: CAVGREYNTEQFF

d_gene: .
abundance: .
v_gene: TRBV29-1
j_gene: TRBJ1-2
CDR3nt: TGCAGCGTTTTCAAGGCTCGGGATGGCTACACCTTC
CDR3aa: CSVFKARDGYTF

d_gene: .
abundance: .
v_gene: TRBV16
j_gene: TRBJ2-7
CDR3nt: TGTGCCAGCAGCCAATTAGTTCGAGACTACGAGCAGTACTTC
CDR3aa: CASSQLVRDYEQYF

d_gene: TRBD1
abundance: .
v_gene: TRBV7-7
j_gene: TRBJ2-7
CDR3nt: TGTGCCAGCAGCGAACAGGGGGCCTCCTACGAGCAGTACTTC
CDR3aa: CASSEQGASYEQYF

d_gene: TRBD1
abundance: .
v_gene: TRBV28
j_gene: TRBJ2-2
CDR3nt: TGTGCCAGCAGCGCGCACGGGACAGTCGTAAGGGGGGAGCTGTTTTTT
CDR3aa: CASSAHGTVVRGELFF

d_gene: .
abundance: .
v_gene: TRBV2
j_gene: TRBJ1-1
CDR3nt: TGTGCCAGCAGATCTACAGGTATGAACACTGAAGCTTTCTTT
CDR3aa: CASRSTGMNTEAFF

d_gene: TRBD2
abundance: few
v_gene: TRBV28
j_gene: TRBJ2-3
CDR3nt: TGTGCCAGCAGTTCCTTGCCGGGACTAGCGGGAGGGCCCCGCACAGATACGCAGTATTTT
CDR3aa: CASSSLPGLAGGPRTDTQYF

d_gene: TRBD1
abundance: .
v_gene: TRBV7-9
j_gene: TRBJ2-1
CDR3nt: TGTGCCAGCAGCTTCGCCCAGCCCGGGACAGGGAAGAGGAATGAGCAGTTCTTC
CDR3aa: CASSFAQPGTGKRNEQFF